This entry features one T cell receptor beta chain sequence. The data are from a study of blood T cell repertoires in COVID-19. Whole-study context: The samples span acute and convalescent COVID-19 from the United States, Italy and Spain.

There are 15 residues in the CDR3. V lost 5 bases and J lost 6; bases outside the gene matches: 8. The germline CDR1 and CDR2 sequences are SGHTA and FQGNSA. In Seattle, patients joined the study during active infection and were tracked longitudinally. Here immunoSEQ multiplex PCR was the method, and the copy in TCRdb shows in-frame clones only, minus some. The sample contains some 350,000 clones, about 88% of which appear only once. The clonotype originates from a woman in her 70s with COVID-19, enrolled during active disease. Specimen: peripheral blood. The V gene is TRBV7-2, the J gene TRBJ2-2; 8 positions agree with TRBD1. The CDR3 region has the DNA TGTGCCAGCAGCCCGTCGATCAGGGGGCCCGGGGAGCTGTTTTTT. Translated: CASSPSIRGPGELFF.